The clone carrying this T cell receptor beta chain was seen ten or more times. This sample is part of a study of T cells in Graves' hyperthyroidism and ophthalmopathy. Diagnoses were made from clinical symptoms, serum measures (thyroxine and TRAb), thyroid ultrasound and orbital computed tomography. It was 8 to 10 ml of fresh peripheral blood that supplied the PBMCs. The CDR3 regions of TCR beta were amplified from RNA transcripts. HTBI primers were used for first-round RT-PCR of the TCR CDR3. TCRdb reprocessed the multiplex PCR reads with MiXCR, giving one entry per CDR3 protein. The sample carries hundreds of thousands of distinct CDR3 sequences, approximately 14% recorded once. Material: blood. This receptor was obtained from a woman aged 25 to 39 with Graves' hyperthyroidism that later progressed to Graves' ophthalmopathy.

The CDR3 region has the DNA TGTGCCAGCAGCTCCCGGGGGTCGGCAGCCAACACCGGGGAGCTGTTTTTT. Its protein product is CASSSRGSAANTGELFF. The chain links TRBV7-2 to TRBJ2-2; TRBD2 might be the D (6 bases). Germline CDR1 SGHTA, CDR2 FQGNSA. The CDR3 spans 17 residues. Trimming removed 4 bases at V and 2 bases at J, with 17 bases between.